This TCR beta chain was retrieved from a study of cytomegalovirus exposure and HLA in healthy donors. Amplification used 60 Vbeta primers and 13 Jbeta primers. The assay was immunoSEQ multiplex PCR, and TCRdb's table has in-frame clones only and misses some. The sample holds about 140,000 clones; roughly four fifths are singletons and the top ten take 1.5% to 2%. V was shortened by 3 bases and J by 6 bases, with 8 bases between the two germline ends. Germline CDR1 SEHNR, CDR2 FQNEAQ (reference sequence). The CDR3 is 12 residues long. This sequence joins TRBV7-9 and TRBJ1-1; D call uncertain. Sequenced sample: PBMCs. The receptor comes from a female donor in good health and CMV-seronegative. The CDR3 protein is CASSFGEAEAFF. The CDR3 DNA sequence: TGTGCCAGCAGCTTCGGTGAGGCTGAAGCTTTCTTT.